Listed here are 2 T cell receptor beta chains from one sample, sequenced in a study of Graves' ophthalmopathy and Graves' hyperthyroidism. For repertoire sequencing, the TCR beta CDR3 regions were amplified from RNA transcripts. Scientists carried out first-round RT-PCR using HTBI primers and then a second-round multiplex PCR. TCRdb recomputed calls from the multiplex PCR reads with MiXCR, one row per CDR3 protein. The table includes hundreds of thousands of distinct CDR3 sequences, 22% detected once. Specimen: peripheral blood. The receptors originated from a young woman with stable Graves' hyperthyroidism. Some clones in this sample may be carry-over from other donors' samples.

This clonotype has a count of ten or more. The chain couples TRBV7-9 to TRBJ1-1; 12 bases fit TRBD1. The CDR3 sequence is 20 residues long. From germline, CDR1 is SEHNR and CDR2 FQNEAQ (reference sequence). Trimming at V came to 10 bases and at J to 0 bases, leaving 21 bases not matched to a gene. The CDR3 reads CATIAGTGGYILGMNTEAFF. CDR3 in DNA: TGTGCCACTATAGCCGGGACAGGGGGCTACATTTTAGGAATGAACACTGAAGCTTTCTTT. The complete variable domain, with remaining parts taken from reference TRBV7-9 and TRBJ1-1, reads DTGVSQNPRHKITKRGQNVTFRCDPISEHNRLYWYRQTLGQGPEFLTYFQNEAQLEKSRLLSDRFSAERPKGSFSTLEIQRTEQGDSAMYLCATIAGTGGYILGMNTEAFFGQGTRLTVV.

This clonotype was found a few times. A much larger clone lies a single base off, so this may be a read error. The chain uses TRBV12-3 or TRBV12-4 and TRBJ1-6; perhaps TRBD1 as D (5 bases). The CDR3 totals 14 residues. CDR3 sequence reads: CSSSWGRVNSPLHF. CDR3 nucleotides: TGTTCCAGCAGCTGGGGCAGGGTGAATTCACCCCTCCACTTT.